This TCR beta chain was documented in a study of cytotoxic CD8 clonotypes in ibrutinib-treated CLL. As for the study in general: Responses: some 24 partial, 2 complete; after median around 64 months, around 14 stayed remitted, 12 progressed. Response samples followed a median around 11 months of treatment, range 6 to 36. Overall study findings and caveats: While tracking circulating CD8+ T-cell counts, baseline clonality exceeded that of age-matched healthy donors.

There are 15 residues in the CDR3. The J segment lost 2 bases and the V segment lost 4 bases, leaving 8 bases of the junction unmatched. The germline CDR1 and CDR2 sequences are SGDLS and YYNGEE. Method: immunoSEQ multiplex PCR; TCRdb's copy keeps in-frame clones and lacks some. The top ten clones hold about 40% of a sample with about 76,000 clones, around four fifths of them seen once. In the case of this clone: What it recognizes is unknown.

This receptor was taken from a human donor with chronic lymphocytic leukemia. The rearrangement links TRBV9 to TRBJ1-2; 7 bases map to TRBD1. The sequencing used PBMCs, collected after 24 months of ibrutinib treatment. The CDR3 region is CASSLDGTVNYGYTF. CDR3 bases: TGTGCCAGCAGCCTGGATGGGACAGTGAACTATGGCTACACCTTC.